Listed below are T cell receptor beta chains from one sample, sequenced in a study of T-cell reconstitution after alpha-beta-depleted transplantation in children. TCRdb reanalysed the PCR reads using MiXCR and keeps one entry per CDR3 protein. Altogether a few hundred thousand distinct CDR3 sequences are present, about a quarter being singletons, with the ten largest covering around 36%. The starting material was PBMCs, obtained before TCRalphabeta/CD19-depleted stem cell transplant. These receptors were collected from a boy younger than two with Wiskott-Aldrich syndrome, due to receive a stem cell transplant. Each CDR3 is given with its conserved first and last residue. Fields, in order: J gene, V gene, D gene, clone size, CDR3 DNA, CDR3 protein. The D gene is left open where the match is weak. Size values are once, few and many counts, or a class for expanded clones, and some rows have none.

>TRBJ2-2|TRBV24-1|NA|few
TGTGCCACCAGTGTACTACAACACACCGGGGAGCTGTTTTTT
CATSVLQHTGELFF
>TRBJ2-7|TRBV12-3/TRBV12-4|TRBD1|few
TGTGCCAGCAGGGGACAGGGTGACCCCTACGAGCAGTACTTC
CASRGQGDPYEQYF
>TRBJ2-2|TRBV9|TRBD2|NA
TGTGCCAGCAGCCACCGACTAGCGGAGAACACCGGGGAGCTGTTTTTT
CASSHRLAENTGELFF
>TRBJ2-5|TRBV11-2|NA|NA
TGTGCCAGCAGCTTGGACGCGAGGGAGGGGGCGCGGGAGACCCAGTACTTC
CASSLDAREGARETQYF
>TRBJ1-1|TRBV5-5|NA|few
TGTGCCAGCAGCTTGGTCGATAGGCCCAACACTGAAGCTTTCTTT
CASSLVDRPNTEAFF
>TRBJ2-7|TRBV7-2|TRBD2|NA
TGTGCCAGCAGCCGCAGAGGGGCGGGAGAGGGGTACGAGCAGTACTTC
CASSRRGAGEGYEQYF
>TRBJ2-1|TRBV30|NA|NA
TGTGCCTGGAAATATCGTGTCGGGAGTAATGAGCAGTTCTTC
CAWKYRVGSNEQFF
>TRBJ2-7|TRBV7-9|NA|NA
TGTGCCAGCAGCTTAGCCCAGTTCTACGAGCAGTACTTC
CASSLAQFYEQYF
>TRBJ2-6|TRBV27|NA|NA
TGTGCCAGCAGTTTATGGGGCGTGGTCTCTGGGGCCAACGTCCTGACTTTC
CASSLWGVVSGANVLTF
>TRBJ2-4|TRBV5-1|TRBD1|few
TGCGCCAGCAGACCGGGACAGGGAGAAAACATTCAGTACTTC
CASRPGQGENIQYF
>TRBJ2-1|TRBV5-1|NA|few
TGCGCCAGCAGCTCTTTCTACAATGAGCAGTTCTTC
CASSSFYNEQFF
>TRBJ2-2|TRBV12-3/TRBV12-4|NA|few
TGTGCCAGCAGTTTAGCGCTCACCGGGGAGCTGTTTTTT
CASSLALTGELFF
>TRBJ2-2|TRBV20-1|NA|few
TGCAGTGCTAGTCCTAGCCCCGGGGAGCTGTTTTTT
CSASPSPGELFF
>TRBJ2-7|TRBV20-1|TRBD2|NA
TGCAGTGCTAGTGAAGCGGGAGCCTTCTACGAGCAGTACTTC
CSASEAGAFYEQYF
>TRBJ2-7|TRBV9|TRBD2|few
TGTGCCAGCAGCGTAGTAGACTCTAGCGGGAGGGCCGAGCAGTACTTC
CASSVVDSSGRAEQYF
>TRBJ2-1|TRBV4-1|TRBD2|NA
TGCGCCAGCAGCCAGCTCACCGGGACTAGCGGTTACAATGAGCAGTTCTTC
CASSQLTGTSGYNEQFF
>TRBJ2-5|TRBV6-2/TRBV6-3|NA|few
TGTGCCAGCAGTTACTCTAATCAAGGGAACAGACAAAAGATAGGTCTAGAGACCCAGTACTTC
CASSYSNQGNRQKIGLETQYF
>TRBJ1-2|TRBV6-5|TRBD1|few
TGTGCCAGCAGTTACACCCTAGACAGGGCAGGTCTTAGAGGCTACACCTTC
CASSYTLDRAGLRGYTF
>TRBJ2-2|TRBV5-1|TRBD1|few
TGCGCCAGCAGCTTTCAGACAGGGGGAATCACCGGGGAGCTGTTTTTT
CASSFQTGGITGELFF
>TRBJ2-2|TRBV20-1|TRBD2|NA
TGCAGTGCTAGGGCGGGAGGAGGCACCGGGGAGCTGTTTTTT
CSARAGGGTGELFF
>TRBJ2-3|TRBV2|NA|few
TGTGCCAGCAGTGACAGGCGGCCACACACAGATACGCAGTATTTT
CASSDRRPHTDTQYF
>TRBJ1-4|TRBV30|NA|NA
TGTGCCTGGAGTAACCCTGCCGCAACTAATGAAAAACTGTTTTTT
CAWSNPAATNEKLFF
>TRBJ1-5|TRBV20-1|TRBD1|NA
TGCAGTGCTAGGGGAGGACAGGGTATCCAGCCCCAGCATTTT
CSARGGQGIQPQHF
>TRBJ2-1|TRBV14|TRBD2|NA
TGTGCCAGCAGTCGCCCGGGACTAGCGGGAGGGGAGCAGTTCTTC
CASSRPGLAGGEQFF
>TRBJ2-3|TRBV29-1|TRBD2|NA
TGCAGCGTTGGGACTAGCGGGAAAAGCACAGATACGCAGTATTTT
CSVGTSGKSTDTQYF
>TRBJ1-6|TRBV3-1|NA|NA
TGTGCCAGCAGCCAAGGGGCGCGATATAATTCCCCCCTCCACTTT
CASSQGARYNSPLHF
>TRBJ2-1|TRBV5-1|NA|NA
TGCGCCAGCAGCTTGGTTGGAAACTCCTACAATGAGCAGTTCTTC
CASSLVGNSYNEQFF
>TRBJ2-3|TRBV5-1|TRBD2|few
TGCGCCAGTCATCTCGCGGCGGGAGTCACAGATACGCAGTATTTT
CASHLAAGVTDTQYF
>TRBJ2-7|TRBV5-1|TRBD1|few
TGCGCCAGCACCACGGGACAGGGGGTCAACGAGCAGTACTTC
CASTTGQGVNEQYF
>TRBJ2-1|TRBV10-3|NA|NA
TGTGCCATCAGTGAGGGCGGCGTAGGTAACGAGCAGTTCTTC
CAISEGGVGNEQFF
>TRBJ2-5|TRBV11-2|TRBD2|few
TGTGCCAGCAGCTCATTAGGGACTAGCGGTTTACAGACCCAGTACTTC
CASSSLGTSGLQTQYF
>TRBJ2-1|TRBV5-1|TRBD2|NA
TGCGCCAGCAGCTTGAGTTGGGCGGGAGGGCCTGGTTCCTACAATGAGCAGTTCTTC
CASSLSWAGGPGSYNEQFF
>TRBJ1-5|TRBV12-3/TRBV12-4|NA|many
TGTGCCAGCAGTTTGCTAGAGAATCAGCCCCAGCATTTT
CASSLLENQPQHF
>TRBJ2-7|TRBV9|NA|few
TGTGCCAGCAGCAAGTCAGGCTCCTACGAGCAGTACTTC
CASSKSGSYEQYF
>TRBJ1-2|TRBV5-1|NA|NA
TGCGCCAGCAGCGAAGGGGCAGGGCTGGTAGGCTACACCTTC
CASSEGAGLVGYTF